The 21 T cell receptor beta chains in this list originate from one sample, sequenced in a study of T cells in women clearing cervical HPV infection. Measured with immunoSEQ multiplex PCR; TCRdb has only the in-frame clones, and not every one. This listing includes tens of thousands of clones. Sequenced sample: blood buffy coat. These receptor sequences come from a woman aged 18-70 years with a cervical HPV16 infection that either progressed to CIN3+ or cleared (not recorded which).

As concerns this clone: The observed sequence ends 3 residues before the CDR3 terminus, with the missing tail filled in from the germline J gene. V is TRBV19 and J is TRBJ2-3; D is possibly TRBD2 (6 bases). The germline V gene encodes CDR1 LNHDA and CDR2 SQIVND (reference sequence). This CDR3 is 15 amino acids long. CDR3 sequence reads: CASSTGTDKTETQYF. CDR3 bases read: TGTGCCAGTAGTACCGGGACTGATAAGACGGAGACG.

To note about this clone: From the germline J gene comes the end of the CDR3, since the read stops 3 residues before it. The J gene is TRBJ1-1, the V gene TRBV12-3 or TRBV12-4, with 8 bases fitting TRBD1. This CDR3 region has 15 residues. This CDR3 reads CASSLRDRRNFGAFF. CDR3 DNA (partial): TGTGCCAGCAGTTTACGGGACAGGCGGAACTTTGGA.

As concerns this clone: The observed sequence ends 3 residues before the CDR3 terminus, with the missing tail filled in from the germline J gene. V is TRBV27 and J is TRBJ2-7; TRBD2 agrees at 8 bases. V lost 4 bases, J lost 1 base, and 9 bases stayed unmatched. The CDR3 sequence is 16 residues long. Germline assignment: CDR1 MNHEY and CDR2 SMNVEV (reference sequence). The sequenced CDR3 bases are TGTGCCAGCAGTTCCCTCCTACTAGCGGCTTCCTACGAG. This translates into CASSSLLLAASYE. The full CDR3 sequence reads CASSSLLLAASYEQYF.

As regards this clone: The CDR3 end falls 3 residues outside the read, so it is completed with the germline J gene. J is TRBJ1-1 and V is TRBV7-3; D is unresolved. The CDR3 extends over 13 amino acids. V shed 5 bases and J shed 4 bases, with 11 bases lying between them. Germline V gene data show CDR1 as SGHTA and CDR2 as FQGTGA. The sequenced CDR3 bases are TGTGCCAGCAGCCCTTTCGGGTTCACTGAA. Its translation: CASSPFGFTE. The full CDR3 sequence reads CASSPFGFTEAFF.

CDR3 sequence: CSASVVRVNYGYTF. The CDR3 DNA, read in part, is TGCAGTGCTAGTGTAGTCAGGGTAAACTATGGC. The rearrangement links TRBV20-1 to TRBJ1-2, with D possibly TRBD1 on 5 matching bases. The CDR3 end is not reached by the read, which stops 3 residues before it; the germline J gene fills it in. Germline lookup yields CDR1 DFQATT and CDR2 SNEGSKA (reference sequence). Trimming shortened V by 3 bases and J by 2 bases, and 13 bases separated the two germline ends. This CDR3 is built from 14 residues.

As for this clone: The CDR3 end lies 3 residues beyond the end of the read and is filled in from the germline J gene. V gene TRBV13 combines with J gene TRBJ1-1, with TRBD1 matching 7 bases. V lost 5 bases to trimming and J lost 7 bases; unmatched junction nucleotides: 16. The CDR3 has 16 residues. Looked up from germline, CDR1 is PRHDT and CDR2 is FYEKMQ (reference sequence). The CDR3 loop is CASSPLGQDRVIEAFF. Incomplete CDR3 DNA: TGTGCCAGCAGCCCCCTAGGACAGGACCGGGTTATTGAA. The full variable domain, its missing parts supplied by reference TRBV13 and TRBJ1-1, is AAGVIQSPRHLIKEKRETATLKCYPIPRHDTVYWYQQGPGQDPQFLISFYEKMQSDKGSIPDRFSAQQFSDYHSELNMSSLELGDSALYFCASSPLGQDRVIEAFFGQGTRLTVV.

Remarks on this clone: Sequencing ends 3 residues short of the CDR3 end; the germline J gene provides the rest. V is TRBV7-9 and J is TRBJ1-5; TRBD1 matches 12 bases. The V gene's germline CDR1 is SEHNR and CDR2 FQNEAQ (reference sequence). This CDR3 is 15 amino acids long. The V segment lost 5 bases and the J segment 4 bases; nucleotides outside the gene matches: 3. CDR3 loop: CASSVGQGANQPQHF. CDR3 bases read: TGTGCCAGCAGCGTGGGACAGGGGGCGAATCAGCCC.

With regard to this clone: The missing CDR3 end, 3 residues past where the read stops, is filled in from the germline J gene. The chain is built from TRBV29-1 and TRBJ2-1; possible D gene TRBD1, 6 bases. The ends were cut back, 5 bases at V and 1 base at J, with 15 bases in the middle. There are 15 residues in the CDR3. Germline values: CDR1 SQVTM, CDR2 ANQGSEA. The CDR3 bases that were read are TGCAGCGTTAGGATGGGGACACCTTCCTACAATGAG. It codes for CSVRMGTPSYNE. The whole CDR3 protein reads CSVRMGTPSYNEQFF.

To note about this clone: The read finishes 3 residues shy of the CDR3 end, and the germline J gene is used to complete it. Other nucleotide sequences from this sample produce the same CDR3. This rearrangement joins TRBV20-1 to TRBJ1-3; 8 bases line up with TRBD1. The CDR3 runs to 15 residues. V lost 6 bases to trimming and J lost 1 base; unmatched junction nucleotides: 8. Germline V lookup: CDR1 DFQATT, CDR2 SNEGSKA (reference sequence). The CDR3 loop is CSAHSGGYSGNTIYF. CDR3 DNA (partial): TGCAGTGCGCACTCAGGGGGCTATTCTGGAAACACC.

Notes on this clone: The read halts 3 residues ahead of the CDR3 end, with the missing end drawn from the germline J gene. V and J are TRBV20-1 and TRBJ2-7, with a tentative D call TRBD1 (6 bases). V dropped 2 bases and J dropped 4 bases, with 15 bases sitting between them. The CDR3 spans 14 residues. Germline V gene sequence: CDR1 DFQATT, CDR2 SNEGSKA (reference sequence). Partial CDR3 DNA: TGCAGTGCTAGAAGTTCCAGGGGCTTATACGAG. This codes for CSARSSRGLYE. From start to end, the CDR3 is CSARSSRGLYEQYF.

Comment on this clone: The read ends 3 residues shy of where the CDR3 ends; the end is completed using the germline J gene. The genes are TRBV2 and TRBJ2-7; possibly TRBD1 for D (6 bases). Trimming removed 6 bases at V and 0 bases at J, with 15 bases between. This CDR3 contains 15 residues. From germline, CDR1 is SNHLY and CDR2 FYNNEI. CDR3 DNA (partial): TGTGCCAGCAGAGTTGACAGGCTAAGCTCCTACGAG. It codes for CASRVDRLSSYE. The entire CDR3 is CASRVDRLSSYEQYF.

About this clone itself: The read terminates 3 residues before the CDR3 end, so the remaining end is supplied by the germline J gene. This chain joins TRBV7-9 and TRBJ2-7; tentatively, D is TRBD1 (5 bases). The CDR3 has 13 amino acids. V was trimmed by 5 bases and J by 3 bases, leaving 11 bases between them. Germline V gene lookup returns CDR1 SEHNR and CDR2 FQNEAQ (reference sequence). This chain's CDR3 is CASSPLDSYEQYF. The CDR3 DNA, read in part, is TGTGCCAGCAGCCCCCTCGACAGCTACGAG.

Worth noting for this clone: The read falls 3 residues short of the CDR3 end, and the missing part is taken from the germline J gene. The V and J genes are TRBV7-9 and TRBJ1-5; no clear D gene. Germline V CDR1 and CDR2: SEHNR, FQNEAQ (reference sequence). V dropped 5 bases and J dropped 0 bases, with 5 bases sitting between them. The CDR3 extends over 13 amino acids. The sequenced part of the CDR3 DNA is TGTGCCAGCAGCCCACTTAGCAATCAGCCC. Protein sequence: CASSPLSNQP. The complete CDR3 reads CASSPLSNQPQHF. Using reference TRBV7-9 and TRBJ1-5 for the parts outside the CDR3, the full variable domain is DTGVSQNPRHKITKRGQNVTFRCDPISEHNRLYWYRQTLGQGPEFLTYFQNEAQLEKSRLLSDRFSAERPKGSFSTLEIQRTEQGDSAMYLCASSPLSNQPQHFGDGTRLSIL.

Details on this clone: The CDR3 extends 3 residues past the end of the read, so its final part is completed from the germline J gene. This chain uses TRBV2 with TRBJ2-3; possible D gene TRBD1, 6 bases. The CDR3 sequence is 14 residues long. CDR1 and CDR2 from the germline V gene are SNHLY and FYNNEI. The CDR3 reads CANVPGHSQETQYF. Incomplete CDR3 DNA: TGTGCCAACGTCCCGGGACATAGCCAAGAGACG.

A note on this clone: The CDR3 end is not reached by the read, which stops 3 residues before it; the germline J gene fills it in. The chain couples TRBV19 to TRBJ2-3, with TRBD1 identical over 7 bases. Looked up from germline, CDR1 is LNHDA and CDR2 is SQIVND (reference sequence). This CDR3 region has 14 residues. CDR3 sequence: CASRPRGLGVTQYF. The sequenced CDR3 bases are TGTGCCAGTAGGCCGAGGGGGCTTGGGGTGACG.

As concerns this clone: The read terminates 3 residues ahead of where the CDR3 ends, so the germline J gene completes it. The rearrangement joins TRBV6-2 or TRBV6-3 to TRBJ2-1; maybe TRBD2 (6 bases). This CDR3 region has 16 residues. Germline V CDR1 and CDR2: MNHEY, SVGEGT. V shed 6 bases and J shed 0 bases, with 15 bases lying between them. CDR3 region: CASSFYPGLSYNEQFF. Incomplete CDR3 DNA: TGTGCCAGCAGCTTCTATCCGGGACTCTCCTACAATGAG.

Note on this clone: The CDR3 extends 3 residues past the end of the read, so its final part is completed from the germline J gene. The chain joins TRBV29-1 to TRBJ1-2; TRBD1 is a possible D gene (5 bases). CDR1 SQVTM and CDR2 ANQGSEA come from the germline V gene. The CDR3 spans 11 residues. The part of the CDR3 DNA that was read is TGCAGCGTTGGTCAGGGCTACGAC. This sequence encodes CSVGQGYD. In full, the CDR3 is CSVGQGYDYTF.

As for this clone: Coverage ceases 3 residues before the CDR3 finishes, and the germline J gene fills in the end. The rearrangement joins TRBV18 to TRBJ1-2; D not resolved. CDR3 length: 16 amino acids. Germline loops: CDR1 KGHSH, CDR2 LQKENI. The CDR3 bases that were read are TGTGCCAGCGGGCCGGAGGCGGGATTAAGGGTCAATGAC. It encodes CASGPEAGLRVND. The whole CDR3 region reads CASGPEAGLRVNDYTF.

Regarding this clone: Read sequence stops 3 residues before the CDR3 end, and the germline J gene provides the missing end. The chain carries TRBV5-1 and TRBJ1-5; perhaps TRBD1 as D (5 bases). V dropped 0 bases and J dropped 6 bases, with 7 bases sitting between them. This CDR3 comprises 13 residues. The V gene's germline CDR1 is SGHRS and CDR2 YFSETQ. CDR3 DNA, as far as it was read: TGCGCCAGCAGCTTGGAGGGGTTTCAGCCC. Protein sequence: CASSLEGFQP. The complete CDR3 sequence is CASSLEGFQPQHF.

For this clone: The read halts 3 residues ahead of the CDR3 end, with the missing end drawn from the germline J gene. The chain links TRBV10-2 to TRBJ2-2; 13 bases line up with TRBD2. V trimming: 6 bases; J trimming: 1 base; junction bases outside the gene matches: 8. The length of the CDR3 is 18 residues. The germline gives CDR1 WSHSY, CDR2 SAAADI. The CDR3 bases that were read are TGCGCCAGCAGATCATGGACTAGCGGGAGCGGGAACACCGGGGAG. Its translation: CASRSWTSGSGNTGE. The CDR3 as a whole reads CASRSWTSGSGNTGELFF.

Concerning this clone itself: The read ends 3 residues before the CDR3 terminus; that terminus is restored from the germline J gene. The rearrangement uses TRBV13 and TRBJ2-3; TRBD2 aligns across 13 bases. Germline trimming cut 5 bases from V and 8 bases from J; bases unmatched to any gene: 10. This CDR3 is built from 16 residues. The germline gives CDR1 PRHDT, CDR2 FYEKMQ (reference sequence). The CDR3 DNA, read in part, is TGTGCCAGCAGCGGGACTAGCGGGGCCCCCCTCAGTACG. Its translation: CASSGTSGAPLST. The whole CDR3 region reads CASSGTSGAPLSTQYF.